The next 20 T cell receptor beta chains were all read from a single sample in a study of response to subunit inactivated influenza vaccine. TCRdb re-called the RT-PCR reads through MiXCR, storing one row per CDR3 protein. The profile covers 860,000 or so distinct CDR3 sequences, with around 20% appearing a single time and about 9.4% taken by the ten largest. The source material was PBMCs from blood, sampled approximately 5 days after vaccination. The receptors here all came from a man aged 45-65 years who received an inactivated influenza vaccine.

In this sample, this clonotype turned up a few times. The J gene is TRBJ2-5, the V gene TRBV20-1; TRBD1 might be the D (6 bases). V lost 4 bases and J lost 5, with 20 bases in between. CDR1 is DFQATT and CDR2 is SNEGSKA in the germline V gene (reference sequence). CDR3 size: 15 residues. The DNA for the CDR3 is TGCAGTGCTAAGGCTGAGACAGGACTGCGGGAGACCCAGTACTTC. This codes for CSAKAETGLRETQYF.

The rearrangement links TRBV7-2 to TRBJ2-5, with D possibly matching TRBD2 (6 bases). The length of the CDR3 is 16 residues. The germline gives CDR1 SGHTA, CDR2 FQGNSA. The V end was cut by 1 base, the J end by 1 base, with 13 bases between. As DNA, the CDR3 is TGTGCCAGCAGCTTAGGAAGAACCGGGAGCCAAGAGACCCAGTACTTC. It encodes CASSLGRTGSQETQYF. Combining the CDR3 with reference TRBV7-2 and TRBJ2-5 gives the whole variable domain GAGVSQSPSNKVTEKGKDVELRCDPISGHTALYWYRQSLGQGLEFLIYFQGNSAPDKSGLPSDRFSAERTGGSVSTLTIQRTQQEDSAVYLCASSLGRTGSQETQYFGPGTRLLVL.

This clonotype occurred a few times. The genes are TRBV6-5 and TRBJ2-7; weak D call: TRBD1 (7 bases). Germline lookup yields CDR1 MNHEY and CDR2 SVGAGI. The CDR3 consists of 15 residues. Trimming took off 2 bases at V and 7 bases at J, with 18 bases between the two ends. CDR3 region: CASSYGGLQGGEQYF. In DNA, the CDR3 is TGTGCCAGCAGTTACGGGGGACTCCAGGGGGGAGAGCAGTACTTC.

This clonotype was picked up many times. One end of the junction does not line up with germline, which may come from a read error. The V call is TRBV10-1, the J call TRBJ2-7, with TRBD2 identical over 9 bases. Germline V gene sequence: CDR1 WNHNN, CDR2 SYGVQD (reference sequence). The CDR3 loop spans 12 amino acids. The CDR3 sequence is CASSGGSYEQYF. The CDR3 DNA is TGTGCCAGCAGCGGGGGGTCTTACGAGCAGTACTTC.

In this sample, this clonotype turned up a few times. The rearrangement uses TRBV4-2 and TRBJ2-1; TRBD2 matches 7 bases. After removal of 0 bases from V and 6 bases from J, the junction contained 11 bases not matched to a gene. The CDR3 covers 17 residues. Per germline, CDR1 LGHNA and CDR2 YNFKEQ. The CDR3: CASSQETASGLPNEQFF. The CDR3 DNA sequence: TGTGCCAGCAGCCAAGAAACTGCTAGCGGCCTGCCCAATGAGCAGTTCTTC.

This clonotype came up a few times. Written as DNA, the CDR3 is TGCAGTTCTCGGCGGGGTAGCAGCCCCTACGAGCAGTACTTC. Translated, it gives CSSRRGSSPYEQYF. V gene TRBV20-1 combines with J gene TRBJ2-7; tentative D call: TRBD2 (6 bases). Trimming removed 8 bases at V and 2 bases at J, with 19 bases between. The germline V gene has CDR1 DFQATT and CDR2 SNEGSKA (reference sequence). This CDR3 has 14 amino acids.

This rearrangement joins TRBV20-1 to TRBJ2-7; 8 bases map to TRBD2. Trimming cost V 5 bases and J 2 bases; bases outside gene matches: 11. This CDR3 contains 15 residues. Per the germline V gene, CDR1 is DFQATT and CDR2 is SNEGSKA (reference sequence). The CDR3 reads CSADAPGLAAYEQYF. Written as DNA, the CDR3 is TGCAGTGCTGATGCTCCTGGACTAGCCGCCTACGAGCAGTACTTC.

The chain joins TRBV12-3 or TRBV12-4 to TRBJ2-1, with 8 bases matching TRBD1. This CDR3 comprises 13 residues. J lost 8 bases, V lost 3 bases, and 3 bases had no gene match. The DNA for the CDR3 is TGTGCCAGCAGTTTCGCACAGGGGGATGAGCAGTTCTTC. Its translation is CASSFAQGDEQFF.

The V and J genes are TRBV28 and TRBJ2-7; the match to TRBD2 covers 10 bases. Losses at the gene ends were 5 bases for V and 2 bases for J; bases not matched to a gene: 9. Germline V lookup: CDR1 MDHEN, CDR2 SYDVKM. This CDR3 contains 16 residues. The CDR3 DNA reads TGTGCCAGCAGTCCCCTGCATCTAGCGGGGGCCTACGAGCAGTACTTC. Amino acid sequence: CASSPLHLAGAYEQYF.

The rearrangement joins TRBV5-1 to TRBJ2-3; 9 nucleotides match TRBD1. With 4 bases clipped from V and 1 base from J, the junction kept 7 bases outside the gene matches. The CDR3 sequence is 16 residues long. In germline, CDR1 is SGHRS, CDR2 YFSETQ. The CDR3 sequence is CASSRGQGTRTDTQYF. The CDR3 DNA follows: TGCGCCAGCAGCAGAGGACAGGGGACTCGCACAGATACGCAGTATTTT.

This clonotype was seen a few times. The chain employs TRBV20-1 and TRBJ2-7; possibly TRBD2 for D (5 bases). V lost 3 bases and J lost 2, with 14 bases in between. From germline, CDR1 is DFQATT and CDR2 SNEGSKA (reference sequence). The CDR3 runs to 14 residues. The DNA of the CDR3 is TGCAGTGCTAGGCTCGCGGGCAACACCTACGAGCAGTACTTC. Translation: CSARLAGNTYEQYF.

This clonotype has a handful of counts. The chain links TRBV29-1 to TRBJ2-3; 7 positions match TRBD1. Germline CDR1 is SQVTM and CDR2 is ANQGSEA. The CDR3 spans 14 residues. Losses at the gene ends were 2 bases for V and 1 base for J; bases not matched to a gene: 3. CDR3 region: CSVEKGAGTDTQYF. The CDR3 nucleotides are TGCAGCGTTGAAAAGGGGGCTGGCACAGATACGCAGTATTTT.

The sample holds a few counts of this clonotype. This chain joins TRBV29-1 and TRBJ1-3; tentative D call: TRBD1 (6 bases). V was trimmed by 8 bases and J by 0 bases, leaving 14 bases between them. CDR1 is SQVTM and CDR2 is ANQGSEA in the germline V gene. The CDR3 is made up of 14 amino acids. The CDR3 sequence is CSQQGELSGNTIYF. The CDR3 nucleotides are TGCAGCCAACAGGGCGAGCTCTCTGGAAACACCATATATTTT.

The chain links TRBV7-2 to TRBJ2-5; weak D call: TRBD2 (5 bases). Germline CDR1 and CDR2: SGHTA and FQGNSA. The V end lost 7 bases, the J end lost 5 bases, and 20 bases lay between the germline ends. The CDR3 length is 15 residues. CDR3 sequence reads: CASTAEGLPRETQYF. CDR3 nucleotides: TGTGCCAGCACCGCAGAGGGCCTTCCAAGGGAGACCCAGTACTTC.

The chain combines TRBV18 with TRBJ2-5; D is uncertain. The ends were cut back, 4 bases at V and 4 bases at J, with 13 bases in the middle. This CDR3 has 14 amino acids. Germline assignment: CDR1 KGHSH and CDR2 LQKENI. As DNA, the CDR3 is TGTGCCAGCTCACTCTTGGACGCGTTAGAGACCCAGTACTTC. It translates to CASSLLDALETQYF.

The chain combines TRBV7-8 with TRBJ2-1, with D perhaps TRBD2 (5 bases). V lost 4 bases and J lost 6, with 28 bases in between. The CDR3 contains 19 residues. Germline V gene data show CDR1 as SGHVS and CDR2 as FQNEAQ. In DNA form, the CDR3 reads TGTGCCAGCAGCTCACATAGATTATTCACGGGAAGGGTCACCAATGAGCAGTTCTTC. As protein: CASSSHRLFTGRVTNEQFF.

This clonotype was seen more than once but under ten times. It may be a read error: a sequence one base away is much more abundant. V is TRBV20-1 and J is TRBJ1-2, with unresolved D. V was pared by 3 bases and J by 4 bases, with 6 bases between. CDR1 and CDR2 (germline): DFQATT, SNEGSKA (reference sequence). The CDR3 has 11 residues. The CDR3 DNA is TGCAGTGCTAGTGGGGTCTATGGCTACACCTTC. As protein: CSASGVYGYTF.

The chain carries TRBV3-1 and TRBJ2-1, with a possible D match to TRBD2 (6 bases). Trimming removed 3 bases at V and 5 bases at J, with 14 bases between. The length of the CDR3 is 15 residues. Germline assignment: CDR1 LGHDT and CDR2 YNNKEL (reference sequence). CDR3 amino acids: CASSHAGTYDNEQFF. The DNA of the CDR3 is TGTGCCAGCAGCCACGCCGGGACTTATGACAATGAGCAGTTCTTC.

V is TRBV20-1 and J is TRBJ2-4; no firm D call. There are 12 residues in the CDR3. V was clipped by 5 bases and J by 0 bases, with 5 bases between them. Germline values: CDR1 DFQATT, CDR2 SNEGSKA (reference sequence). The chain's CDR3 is CSAPLAKNIQYF. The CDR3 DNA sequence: TGCAGTGCTCCCCTAGCCAAAAACATTCAGTACTTC.

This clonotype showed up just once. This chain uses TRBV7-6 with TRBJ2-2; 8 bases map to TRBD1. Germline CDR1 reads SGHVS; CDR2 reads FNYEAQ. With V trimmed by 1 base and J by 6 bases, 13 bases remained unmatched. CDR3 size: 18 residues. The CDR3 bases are TGTGCCAGCAGCTTAGTCGCGACAGGGGTCGTAAGCGCCGGGGAGCTGTTTTTT. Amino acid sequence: CASSLVATGVVSAGELFF.